Sequencing of this T cell receptor beta chain was carried out in a study of blood T cell repertoires in COVID-19. Study summary: Whether acute or convalescent, the COVID-19 samples came from the United States, Italy and Spain.

Those who participated ranged in age from roughly 18 to 100 years and resided in 20 to 25 US areas. Each participant's cohort was designated according to participant-reported clinical history. Data came from immunoSEQ multiplex PCR; TCRdb stores just in-frame clones and leaves some out. The repertoire holds around 150,000 clones, with about 80% as singletons. This sequence was found in a man in his fifties who had recovered from COVID-19. Source material: PBMCs or T cells enriched from blood (not recorded which).

The CDR3 protein is CASSQVDRLAGTGELFF. CDR3 sequence (DNA): TGTGCCAGCAGCCAAGTAGACCGACTAGCGGGGACCGGGGAGCTGTTTTTT. V is TRBV14 and J is TRBJ2-2; 11 bases match TRBD2. The V gene end was trimmed by 1 base and the J gene end by 5 bases; junction bases not matched to a gene: 6. The V gene's germline CDR1 is SGHDN and CDR2 FVKESK. The CDR3 totals 17 residues.